This TCR beta chain was profiled in a study of neoadjuvant anti-PD-1 for oral cavity cancer. There are 15 residues in the CDR3. The V gene's germline CDR1 is ENHRY and CDR2 SYGVKD. The junction had 7 bases not matched to a gene; V was cut back by 7 bases and J by 3 bases. The time point denotes: after neoadjuvant nivolumab, at surgical resection. Some clones are missing from TCRdb's copy, which holds only in-frame ones; the method was immunoSEQ multiplex PCR. Among just over 65,000 clones listed, approximately 84% were seen once. This TCR was sampled from a person between 40 and 79 years old with oral cavity squamous cell carcinoma. The source material was PBMCs, sampled after nivolumab (anti-PD-1) treatment. V and J are TRBV10-3 and TRBJ2-3, with 10 bases identical to TRBD1. CDR3 bases: TGTGCCATCACCTCCGGGACAGGGGCGACAGATACGCAGTATTTT. It translates to CAITSGTGATDTQYF.